This T cell receptor beta chain was captured by sequencing in a study of HIV-infected patients and healthy controls. Turning to the study itself: A modest, significant CD4 rise occurred in about 90% of the 16 patients after three months of therapy.

Reverse transcription used 500 to 550 ng RNA and constant-region primers for alpha and beta. Using multiplexing indices, alpha and beta chain libraries were generated apart by chain-specific third strand synthesis. Each molecule carried a 12-nucleotide identifier made of two joined random hexamers added before amplification. A single record per CDR3 protein comes from TCRdb applying MiXCR to the 5' RACE reads. The sample includes 15,000 to 20,000 distinct CDR3 sequences, 8% to 10% of them seen just once. There are a few counts of this clonotype. The germline CDR1 and CDR2 sequences are MNHEY and SVGEGT. After removal of 2 bases from V and 5 bases from J, the junction contained 17 bases not matched to a gene. The CDR3 consists of 20 residues. Follow-up blood was drawn about 14 weeks, roughly three months, after antiretroviral therapy began. All unsorted peripheral T cells were captured because whole blood was used without fractionation.

V and J are TRBV6-2 or TRBV6-3 and TRBJ2-7; TRBD2 agrees at 14 bases. The sample was blood, taken during antiretroviral therapy. The sequence derives from an adult with HIV infection. The CDR3 coding sequence is TGTGCCAGCAGTTACAGGGGACTAGCGGGAGTACCGCCCCTAGGGGACGAGCAGTACTTC. Residues: CASSYRGLAGVPPLGDEQYF.